This T cell receptor beta chain came from a study of cytomegalovirus exposure and HLA in healthy donors. Study context: Caucasian-associated ancestry cluster membership applied to about 83% of several hundred genotyped donors.

Findings and caveats of the study: The authors judged a highly shared variant cluster likely a sequencing artifact.

This clone was counted a few times. Its antigen is not known. PCR was performed using 60 Vbeta and 13 Jbeta primers. TCRdb's table, derived via immunoSEQ multiplex PCR, lists solely in-frame clones and lacks some. The sample yields 110,000 to 150,000 clones, 73% seen once. J lost 3 bases, V lost 4 bases, and 12 bases had no gene match. Germline loops: CDR1 SGHNT, CDR2 YYREEE (reference sequence). The CDR3 length is 16 residues. The genes are TRBV5-4 and TRBJ2-5; 7 positions agree with TRBD2. The sample was PBMCs. This receptor was taken from a human donor in good health. CDR3: CASSRVFGGGEETQYF. DNA for the CDR3: TGTGCCAGCAGCCGAGTCTTTGGGGGAGGGGAAGAGACCCAGTACTTC.